Listed below are T cell receptor beta chains from one sample, sequenced in a study of OX40 agonist ivuxolimab in advanced cancers. Profiled with immunoSEQ multiplex PCR; TCRdb holds only in-frame clones, not every one. Found here are tens of thousands of clones, around 93% of them singletons; the top ten hold under 0.4%. The material was CD4+ or CD8+ T cells sorted from blood, obtained in a trial of the OX40 agonist ivuxolimab. The receptors here all came from an adult with an advanced solid tumor such as melanoma, head and neck, liver or kidney cancer. The CDR3 runs from the conserved cysteine through the conserved F or W. The order of the fields is D gene, clone size, V gene, J gene, CDR3 protein, CDR3 DNA. The D gene is left open where the match is weak. A row's size may be missing; if present it is once, few, many or a size class.

NA	NA	TRBV11-2	TRBJ1-5	CASSLVGGGQPQHF	TGTGCCAGCAGCTTAGTTGGGGGGGGCCAGCCCCAGCATTTT
NA	NA	TRBV7-9	TRBJ2-2	CASSLRLQTGELFF	TGTGCCAGCAGTTTAAGACTCCAGACCGGGGAGCTGTTTTTT
TRBD1	NA	TRBV7-8	TRBJ2-7	CASSLSLGTGGLGQYF	TGTGCCAGCAGCTTAAGTTTAGGGACAGGGGGCCTAGGGCAGTACTTC
NA	few	TRBV6-1	TRBJ2-3	CASVVGRGLTDTQYF	TGTGCCAGCGTTGTGGGGAGGGGGCTCACAGATACGCAGTATTTT
TRBD1	few	TRBV10-2	TRBJ1-1	CASTGGRMNTEAFF	TGCGCCAGCACAGGGGGACGGATGAACACTGAAGCTTTCTTT
NA	NA	TRBV6-6	TRBJ2-2	CASSYSLGKNTGELFF	TGTGCCAGCAGTTACTCCCTGGGTAAAAACACCGGGGAGCTGTTTTTT
NA	NA	TRBV6-5	TRBJ2-3	CASSYSPGTGDTQYF	TGTGCCAGCAGTTACTCACCGGGGACGGGGGATACGCAGTATTTT
TRBD1	NA	TRBV23-1	TRBJ1-5	CASSHLLRTGLGVRSQPQHF	TGCGCCAGCAGTCACCTTTTGAGGACAGGGTTAGGGGTCAGGTCTCAGCCCCAGCATTTT
NA	NA	TRBV28	TRBJ1-2	CATQTASNYGYTF	TGTGCCACACAGACAGCATCAAACTATGGCTACACCTTC
NA	NA	TRBV9	TRBJ1-2	CASSKDPGNYGYTF	TGTGCCAGCAGCAAAGACCCGGGTAACTATGGCTACACCTTC
NA	NA	TRBV5-1	TRBJ2-3	CASSLVLGDTDTQYF	TGCGCCAGCAGCTTGGTTCTCGGGGACACAGATACGCAGTATTTT
TRBD1	NA	TRBV27	TRBJ2-1	CASSFYGTGSHNEQFF	TGTGCCAGCAGTTTCTACGGGACAGGATCACACAATGAGCAGTTCTTC
NA	NA	TRBV6-4	TRBJ2-1	CASRGNSNEQFF	TGTGCCAGCAGGGGGAACTCGAATGAGCAGTTCTTC
TRBD1	NA	TRBV25-1	TRBJ1-4	CASSVGQGVRSEKLFF	TGTGCCAGCAGTGTGGGACAGGGGGTCCGGAGTGAAAAACTGTTTTTT
TRBD1	NA	TRBV4-1	TRBJ1-2	CASSQGGQNYGYTF	TGCGCCAGCAGCCAGGGGGGACAGAACTATGGCTACACCTTC
TRBD2	NA	TRBV9	TRBJ2-1	CASSVVGLAGGPWQNEQFF	TGTGCCAGCAGCGTAGTAGGTCTAGCGGGAGGGCCGTGGCAGAATGAGCAGTTCTTC
NA	NA	TRBV28	TRBJ1-3	CASGSSGRNTIYF	TGTGCCAGCGGGTCCTCAGGGCGAAACACCATATATTTT
NA	NA	TRBV27	TRBJ1-5	CASSSTPGQRLYQPQHF	TGTGCCAGCAGCAGTACTCCCGGACAGCGACTTTATCAGCCCCAGCATTTT
NA	NA	TRBV12-2	TRBJ2-3	CASRLVAGEDTQYF	TGTGCAAGTCGCTTAGTAGCGGGAGAAGATACGCAGTATTTT
NA	NA	TRBV2	TRBJ1-5	CASRREADINQPQHF	TGTGCCAGCAGGAGGGAGGCGGATATCAATCAGCCCCAGCATTTT
TRBD1	NA	TRBV28	TRBJ1-2	CASSSGTGGKNYGYTF	TGTGCCAGCAGTTCCGGGACAGGGGGCAAAAACTATGGCTACACCTTC
NA	NA	TRBV7-2	TRBJ2-2	CASSSRGGGELFF	TGTGCCAGCAGTTCGCGAGGGGGAGGGGAGCTGTTTTTT
NA	NA	TRBV6-1	TRBJ2-4	CASSEASSSGGIQYF	TGTGCCAGCAGTGAAGCCTCATCCTCAGGTGGCATTCAGTACTTC
TRBD2	NA	TRBV7-6	TRBJ2-3	CASSSANAPGWTSGVSTDTQYF	TGTGCCAGCAGCTCTGCAAACGCCCCCGGGTGGACTAGCGGGGTGAGCACAGATACGCAGTATTTT
NA	NA	TRBV15	TRBJ2-2	CATSRRGTNTGELFF	TGTGCCACCAGCCGGAGGGGTACGAACACCGGGGAGCTGTTTTTT
NA	NA	TRBV18	TRBJ2-2	CASSPVAASPSGELFF	TGTGCCAGCTCACCAGTGGCCGCTAGTCCCAGCGGGGAGCTGTTTTTT
TRBD1	NA	TRBV19	TRBJ2-7	CASSIRQGPSYEQYF	TGTGCCAGTAGTATCCGACAGGGGCCCTCCTACGAGCAGTACTTC
TRBD2	NA	TRBV4-2	TRBJ2-2	CASSTGLAGNTGELFF	TGTGCCAGCAGCACCGGACTAGCGGGAAATACCGGGGAGCTGTTTTTT
NA	NA	TRBV28	TRBJ2-1	CASSLPGVGYEQFF	TGTGCCAGCAGTTTACCGGGCGTGGGTTATGAGCAGTTCTTC
NA	NA	TRBV21-1	TRBJ2-7	CASSKPLRDYEQYF	TGTGCCAGCAGCAAACCTCTCAGGGACTACGAGCAGTACTTC
TRBD1	NA	TRBV7-9	TRBJ1-2	CASKKGTGFSYGYTF	TGTGCCAGCAAAAAGGGGACAGGCTTCTCCTATGGCTACACCTTC
NA	NA	TRBV28	TRBJ2-7	CASSLFSYEQYF	TGTGCCAGCAGTTTATTCAGCTACGAGCAGTACTTC
NA	NA	TRBV5-1	TRBJ1-2	CASGFGQTNYGYTF	TGCGCCAGCGGCTTCGGACAGACAAACTATGGCTACACCTTC
TRBD2	NA	TRBV11-2	TRBJ2-7	CASSLDLAGVYEQYF	TGTGCCAGCAGCTTAGATCTAGCGGGAGTCTACGAGCAGTACTTC